This is a list of T cell receptor beta chains from one sample in a study of blood T cell repertoires in COVID-19. Sequencing was performed with immunoSEQ multiplex PCR; in TCRdb, only in-frame clones are kept and a portion is missing. The data contain 150,000 or so clones, approximately 83% of them singletons. What was sequenced was peripheral blood. These TCRs come from a man in his sixties with acute or convalescent COVID-19. Both conserved end residues are part of each CDR3. D genes are given only for firm matches. A row's size may be missing; if present it is once, few, many or a size class.

J | D | size | V | DNA | CDR3
TRBJ2-7 | TRBD2 | . | TRBV30 | TGTGCCTGGAGTGTGGCTAGCGGTATCTACGAGCAGTACTTC | CAWSVASGIYEQYF
TRBJ2-3 | TRBD2 | . | TRBV18 | TGTGCCAGCTCACCAGGACTAGCGGACCGCACAGATACGCAGTATTTT | CASSPGLADRTDTQYF
TRBJ1-2 | TRBD1 | . | TRBV28 | TGTGCCAGCAGTGGACAGGGGGCTTTACTTGGCTACACCTTC | CASSGQGALLGYTF
TRBJ2-2 | TRBD1 | once | TRBV23-1 | TGCGCCAGCAGTCAATCTATCGACGGACAGGGGAACACCGGGGAGCTGTTTTTT | CASSQSIDGQGNTGELFF
TRBJ2-3 | TRBD2 | once | TRBV9 | TGTGCCAGCAGCGGGGTAGCGGGAGCAGATACGCAGTATTTT | CASSGVAGADTQYF
TRBJ2-1 | TRBD2 | . | TRBV10-3 | TGTGCCATCAGTGAGTCTTGGGGGAGGGCCAACAATGAGCAGTTCTTC | CAISESWGRANNEQFF
TRBJ1-6 | . | . | TRBV28 | TGTGCCAGCTTTAGTCGTGAGGGGGTCGATTCACCCCTCCACTTT | CASFSREGVDSPLHF
TRBJ1-4 | TRBD1 | . | TRBV29-1 | TGCAGCGTCAGGGGGACAGCAACTAATGAAAAACTGTTTTTT | CSVRGTATNEKLFF
TRBJ2-7 | . | . | TRBV9 | TGTGCCAGCAGCCCGAGTCTAGCGAATTACTACGAGCAGTACTTC | CASSPSLANYYEQYF
TRBJ1-6 | . | few | TRBV23-1 | TGCGCCAGCAGTCAATTTGGGCAGGGTGGCTCACCCCTCCACTTT | CASSQFGQGGSPLHF
TRBJ2-6 | . | . | TRBV19 | TGTGCCAGTAGTATAGCCGGGATTGGGGCCAACGTCCTGACTTTC | CASSIAGIGANVLTF
TRBJ1-2 | . | . | TRBV9 | TGTGCCAGCAGCGTAGCTACGGCTAACTATGGCTACACCTTC | CASSVATANYGYTF
TRBJ2-7 | TRBD2 | . | TRBV4-1 | TGCGCCAGCAGCCAGGAGGGACTAGCGGGAGTTTACGAGCAGTACTTC | CASSQEGLAGVYEQYF
TRBJ2-3 | TRBD2 | . | TRBV19 | TGTGCCAGTAGTATAGGCGGGAGTCCCGGCACAGATACGCAGTATTTT | CASSIGGSPGTDTQYF
TRBJ2-6 | . | . | TRBV11-2 | TGTGCCAGCAGCTTAGGAGACAGTGTACCTGGGGCCAACGTCCTGACTTTC | CASSLGDSVPGANVLTF
TRBJ1-2 | . | . | TRBV28 | TGTGCCGCGGAGCGTTACTCTTATGGCTACACCTTC | CAAERYSYGYTF
TRBJ2-3 | TRBD2 | . | TRBV10-3 | TGTGCCGCAGCCGGGACTAGCGGGAGGGGTAACGCAGATACGCAGTATTTT | CAAAGTSGRGNADTQYF
TRBJ1-5 | . | few | TRBV10-3 | TGTGCCATCAGTGAGGGGGCGCATCAGCCCCAGCATTTT | CAISEGAHQPQHF
TRBJ2-3 | TRBD2 | . | TRBV7-6 | TGTGCCAGCAGCTTAGGAGCTTTAGCGGGAGGAGATACGCAGTATTTT | CASSLGALAGGDTQYF
TRBJ2-5 | . | . | TRBV27 | TGTGCCAGCAGTTTTGGGCCAAGAGAGACCCAGTACTTC | CASSFGPRETQYF
TRBJ2-2 | . | . | TRBV7-7 | TGTGCTAGCAGCTTCACCCCAGGGCCTAACACCGGGGAGCTGTTTTTT | CASSFTPGPNTGELFF
TRBJ2-2 | TRBD1 | . | TRBV10-3 | TGTGCCATCAGTGAGTCGTGGACAGGGGGCAACACCGGGGAGCTGTTTTTT | CAISESWTGGNTGELFF
TRBJ1-1 | . | . | TRBV28 | TGTGCCAGCAGTATAGGGGACACCGGGATGTTAGGAGCTTTCTTT | CASSIGDTGMLGAFF
TRBJ1-2 | . | . | TRBV19 | TGTGCCAGTAGTATCGGGCAGGGCACGACTTATGGCTACACCTTC | CASSIGQGTTYGYTF
TRBJ2-3 | . | . | TRBV5-1 | TGCGCCAGCAGCGGGGCTGCACCGCGGGATACGCAGTATTTT | CASSGAAPRDTQYF
TRBJ1-5 | . | . | TRBV6-1 | TGTGCCAGCAGTGAAAGGTGGGGCGGTCAGCCCCAGCATTTT | CASSERWGGQPQHF
TRBJ2-7 | . | . | TRBV21-1 | TGTGCCAGCAGGAGTCGGAACAGGATAATCTACGAGCAGTACTTC | CASRSRNRIIYEQYF
TRBJ1-2 | TRBD1 | . | TRBV3-1/TRBV3-2 | TGTGCCAGCAGCCAAGAGGCAGGGGGTGGAGCTGGCTACACCTTC | CASSQEAGGGAGYTF
TRBJ2-3 | . | . | TRBV24-1 | TGTGCCACCAGTGATCGGACTACCCCGAGGGCAGATACGCAGTATTTT | CATSDRTTPRADTQYF
TRBJ2-7 | . | . | TRBV28 | TGTGCCAGCAGCCGGCTGACAGGCTCCTACGAGCAGTACTTC | CASSRLTGSYEQYF
TRBJ1-3 | . | . | TRBV6-6 | TGTGCCAGCGTGGGCAGAAGCTCTGGAAACACCATATATTTT | CASVGRSSGNTIYF
TRBJ1-6 | TRBD1 | . | TRBV28 | TGTGCCAGCAGTTTCCCTCCTCCGGGACAGGGGAATTCACCCCTCCACTTT | CASSFPPPGQGNSPLHF
TRBJ1-1 | TRBD1 | . | TRBV28 | TGTGCCAGCAGTCCGGGACAGGGGATCACTGAAGCTTTCTTT | CASSPGQGITEAFF
TRBJ2-3 | TRBD1 | . | TRBV13 | TGTGCCAGCACCCCCGGGACAGGGGGCGGAGATACGCAGTATTTT | CASTPGTGGGDTQYF
TRBJ1-5 | TRBD1 | . | TRBV19 | TGTGCCAGTAGTAGGACAGGGGAGGGCAATCAGCCCCAGCATTTT | CASSRTGEGNQPQHF
TRBJ1-1 | TRBD1 | . | TRBV9 | TGTGCCAGCAGCGTAGGAAGGGACAGGGGTACTGAAGCTTTCTTT | CASSVGRDRGTEAFF